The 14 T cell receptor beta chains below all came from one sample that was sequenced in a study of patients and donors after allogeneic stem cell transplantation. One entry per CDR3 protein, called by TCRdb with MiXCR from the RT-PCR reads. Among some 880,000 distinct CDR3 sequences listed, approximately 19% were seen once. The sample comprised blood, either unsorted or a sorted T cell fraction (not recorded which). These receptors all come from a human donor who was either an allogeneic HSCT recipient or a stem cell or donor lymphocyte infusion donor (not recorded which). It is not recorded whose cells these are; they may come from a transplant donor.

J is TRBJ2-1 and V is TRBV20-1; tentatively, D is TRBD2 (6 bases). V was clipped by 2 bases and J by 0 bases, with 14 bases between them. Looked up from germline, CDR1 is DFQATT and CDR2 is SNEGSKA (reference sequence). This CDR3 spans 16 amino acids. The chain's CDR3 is CSARPLSTSSYNEQFF. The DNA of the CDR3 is TGCAGTGCTAGACCCCTGTCGACTAGCTCCTACAATGAGCAGTTCTTC.

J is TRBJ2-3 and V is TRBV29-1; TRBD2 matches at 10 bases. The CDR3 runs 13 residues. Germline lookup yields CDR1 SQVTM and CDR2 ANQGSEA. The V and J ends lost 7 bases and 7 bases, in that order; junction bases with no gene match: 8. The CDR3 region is CSAGLAGGYTQYF. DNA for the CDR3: TGCAGCGCTGGTTTAGCGGGAGGATATACGCAGTATTTT.

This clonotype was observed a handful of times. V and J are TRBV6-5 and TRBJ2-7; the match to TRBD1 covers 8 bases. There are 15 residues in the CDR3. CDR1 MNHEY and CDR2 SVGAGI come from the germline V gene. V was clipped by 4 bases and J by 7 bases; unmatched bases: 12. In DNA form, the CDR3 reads TGTGCCAGCAGTTCCAACAGGGGGTACTTAGGAGAGCAGTACTTC. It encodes CASSSNRGYLGEQYF.

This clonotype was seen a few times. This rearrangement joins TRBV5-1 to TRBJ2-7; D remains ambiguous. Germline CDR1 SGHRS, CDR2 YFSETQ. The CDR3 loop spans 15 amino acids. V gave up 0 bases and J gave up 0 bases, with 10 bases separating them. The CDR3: CASSLEVLPSYEQYF. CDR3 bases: TGCGCCAGCAGCTTGGAAGTCCTGCCCTCCTACGAGCAGTACTTC.

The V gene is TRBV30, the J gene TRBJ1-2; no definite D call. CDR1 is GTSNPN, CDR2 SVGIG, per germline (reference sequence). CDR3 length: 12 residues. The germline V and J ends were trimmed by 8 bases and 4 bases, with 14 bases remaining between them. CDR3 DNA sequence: TGTGCCGCCAGCAGGTCGGCCTATGGCTACACCTTC. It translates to CAASRSAYGYTF.

CDR3 in DNA: TGCGCCAGCAGCTTGGTACAGGGTTACACCGGGGAGCTGTTTTTT. Translating it yields CASSLVQGYTGELFF. V gene TRBV5-1 combines with J gene TRBJ2-2; D perhaps matches TRBD1 (6 bases). Trimming cost V 0 bases and J 3 bases, with 9 bases left between them. The germline V gene encodes CDR1 SGHRS and CDR2 YFSETQ. The CDR3 is 15 amino acids.

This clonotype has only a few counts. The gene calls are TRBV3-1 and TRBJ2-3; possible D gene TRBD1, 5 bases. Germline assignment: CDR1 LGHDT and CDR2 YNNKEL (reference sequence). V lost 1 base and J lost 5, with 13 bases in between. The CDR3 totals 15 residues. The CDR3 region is CASSQGKGMGDTQYF. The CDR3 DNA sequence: TGTGCCAGCAGCCAAGGGAAGGGGATGGGAGATACGCAGTATTTT.

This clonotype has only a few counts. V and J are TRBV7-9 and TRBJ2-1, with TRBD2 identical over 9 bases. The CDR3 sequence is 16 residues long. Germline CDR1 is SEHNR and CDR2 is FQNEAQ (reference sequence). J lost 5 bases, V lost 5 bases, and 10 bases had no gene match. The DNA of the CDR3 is TGTGCCAGCAGCCCCAGGGGAGCGGGAGGAGACAATGAGCAGTTCTTC. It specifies CASSPRGAGGDNEQFF.

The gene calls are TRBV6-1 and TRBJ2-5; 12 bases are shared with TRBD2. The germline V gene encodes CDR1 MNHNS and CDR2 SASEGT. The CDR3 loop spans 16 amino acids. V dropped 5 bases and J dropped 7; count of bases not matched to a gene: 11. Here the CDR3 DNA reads TGTGCCAGCAGTCCGGCTACTAGCGGGGGGCCCGGGACCCAGTACTTC. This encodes CASSPATSGGPGTQYF.

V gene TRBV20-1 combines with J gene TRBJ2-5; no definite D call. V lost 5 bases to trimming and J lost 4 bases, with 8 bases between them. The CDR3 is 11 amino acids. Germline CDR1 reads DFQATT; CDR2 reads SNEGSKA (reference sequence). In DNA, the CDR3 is TGCAGTGCTGATCTCCTAGAGACCCAGTACTTC. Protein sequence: CSADLLETQYF.

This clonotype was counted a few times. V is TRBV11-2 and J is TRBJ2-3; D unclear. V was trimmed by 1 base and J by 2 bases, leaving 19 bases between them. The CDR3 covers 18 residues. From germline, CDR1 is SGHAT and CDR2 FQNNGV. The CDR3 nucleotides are TGTGCCAGCAGCTTAGGTACTTATAGGAGTACCCTCACAGATACGCAGTATTTT. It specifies CASSLGTYRSTLTDTQYF.

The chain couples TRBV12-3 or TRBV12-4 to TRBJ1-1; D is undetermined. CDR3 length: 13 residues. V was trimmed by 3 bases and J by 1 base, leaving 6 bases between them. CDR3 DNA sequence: TGTGCCAGCAGTTTTCTTCAGAACACTGAAGCTTTCTTT. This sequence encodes CASSFLQNTEAFF.

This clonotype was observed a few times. The CDR3 is CASSAADRTQYF. The CDR3 DNA is TGTGCCAGCAGCGCAGCGGACAGGACCCAGTATTTT. This sequence joins TRBV9 and TRBJ2-3; 7 nucleotides align to TRBD1. J gave up 12 bases and V 3 bases, and 7 bases lay outside the gene matches. Germline loops: CDR1 SGDLS, CDR2 YYNGEE. This CDR3 spans 12 amino acids.

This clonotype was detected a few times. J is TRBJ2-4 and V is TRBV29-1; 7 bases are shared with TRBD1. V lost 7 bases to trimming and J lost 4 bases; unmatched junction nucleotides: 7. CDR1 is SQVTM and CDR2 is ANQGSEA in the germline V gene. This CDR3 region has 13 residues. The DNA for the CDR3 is TGCAGCGCCGTTCCGGGACAGAAAAACATTCAGTACTTC. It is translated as CSAVPGQKNIQYF.